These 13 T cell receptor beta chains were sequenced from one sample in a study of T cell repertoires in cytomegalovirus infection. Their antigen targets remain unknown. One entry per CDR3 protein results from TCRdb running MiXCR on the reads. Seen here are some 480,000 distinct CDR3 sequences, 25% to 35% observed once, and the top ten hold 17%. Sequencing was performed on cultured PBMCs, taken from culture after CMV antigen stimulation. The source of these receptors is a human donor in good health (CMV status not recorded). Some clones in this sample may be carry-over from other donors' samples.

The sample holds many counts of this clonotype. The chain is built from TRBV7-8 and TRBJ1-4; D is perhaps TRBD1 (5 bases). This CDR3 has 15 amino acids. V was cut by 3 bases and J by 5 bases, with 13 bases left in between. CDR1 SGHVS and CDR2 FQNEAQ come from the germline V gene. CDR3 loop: CASSLGLLGNEKLFF. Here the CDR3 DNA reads TGTGCCAGCAGCTTGGGACTTCTAGGCAATGAAAAACTGTTTTTT.

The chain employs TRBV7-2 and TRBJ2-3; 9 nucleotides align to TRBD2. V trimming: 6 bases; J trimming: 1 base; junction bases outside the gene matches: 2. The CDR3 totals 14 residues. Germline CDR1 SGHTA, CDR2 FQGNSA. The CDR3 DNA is TGTACCAGCAGACTAGCGGGTGGCACAGATACGCAGTATTTT. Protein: CTSRLAGGTDTQYF.

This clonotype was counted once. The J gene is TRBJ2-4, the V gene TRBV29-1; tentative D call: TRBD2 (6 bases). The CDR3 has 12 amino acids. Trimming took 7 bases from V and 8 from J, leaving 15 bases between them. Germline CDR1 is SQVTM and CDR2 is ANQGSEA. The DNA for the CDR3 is TGCAGCGCCCGCCGGGACTTCGACATTCAGTACTTC. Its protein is CSARRDFDIQYF.

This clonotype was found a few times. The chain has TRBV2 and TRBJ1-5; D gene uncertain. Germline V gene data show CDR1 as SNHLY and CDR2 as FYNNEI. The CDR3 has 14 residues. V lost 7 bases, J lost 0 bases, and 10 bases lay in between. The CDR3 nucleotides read TGTGCCAGCAACCCGGGAACTAGCAATCAGCCCCAGCATTTT. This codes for CASNPGTSNQPQHF.

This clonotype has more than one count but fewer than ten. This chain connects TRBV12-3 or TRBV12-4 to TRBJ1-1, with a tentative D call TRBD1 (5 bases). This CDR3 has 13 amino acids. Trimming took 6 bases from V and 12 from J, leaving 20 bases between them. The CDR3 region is CASSPLAGTQTFF. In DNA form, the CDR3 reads TGTGCCAGCAGCCCTTTGGCGGGGACTCAAACTTTCTTT.

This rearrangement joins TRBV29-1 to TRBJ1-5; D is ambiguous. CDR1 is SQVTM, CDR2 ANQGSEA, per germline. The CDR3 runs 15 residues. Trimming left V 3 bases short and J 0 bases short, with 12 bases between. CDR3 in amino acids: CSVERGDYSNQPQHF. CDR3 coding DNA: TGCAGCGTTGAGCGTGGGGATTATAGCAATCAGCCCCAGCATTTT.

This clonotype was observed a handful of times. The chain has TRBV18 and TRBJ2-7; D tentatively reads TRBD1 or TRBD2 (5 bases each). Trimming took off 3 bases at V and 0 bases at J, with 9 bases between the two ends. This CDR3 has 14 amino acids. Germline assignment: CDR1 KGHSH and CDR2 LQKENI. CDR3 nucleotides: TGTGCCAGCTCACCCCCCGGGGCCTCCTACGAGCAGTACTTC. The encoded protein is CASSPPGASYEQYF.

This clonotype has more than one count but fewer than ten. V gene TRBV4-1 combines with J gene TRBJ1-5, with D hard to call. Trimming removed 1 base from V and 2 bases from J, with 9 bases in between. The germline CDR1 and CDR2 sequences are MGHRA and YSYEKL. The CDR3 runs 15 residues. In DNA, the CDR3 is TGCGCCAGCAGCCAAGCGGAAGGGCGCAATCAGCCCCAGCATTTT. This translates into CASSQAEGRNQPQHF.

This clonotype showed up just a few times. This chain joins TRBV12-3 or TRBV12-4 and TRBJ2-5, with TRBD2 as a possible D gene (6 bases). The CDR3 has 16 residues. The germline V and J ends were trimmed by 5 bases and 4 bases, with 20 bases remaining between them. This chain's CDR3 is CASSPPGPAGLETQYF. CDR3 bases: TGTGCCAGCAGTCCCCCGGGACCAGCGGGCCTAGAGACCCAGTACTTC.

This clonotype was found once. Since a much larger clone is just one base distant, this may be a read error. The CDR3 region has the DNA TGTGCCAGCAGCTTAGCGAGGGGACAGGAGGTCGAGCAGTACTTC. Amino acids: CASSLARGQEVEQYF. V and J are TRBV7-8 and TRBJ2-7; TRBD1 matches 8 bases. Germline CDR1 reads SGHVS; CDR2 reads FQNEAQ. V lost 0 bases and J lost 6; bases outside the gene matches: 7. The CDR3 loop spans 15 amino acids.

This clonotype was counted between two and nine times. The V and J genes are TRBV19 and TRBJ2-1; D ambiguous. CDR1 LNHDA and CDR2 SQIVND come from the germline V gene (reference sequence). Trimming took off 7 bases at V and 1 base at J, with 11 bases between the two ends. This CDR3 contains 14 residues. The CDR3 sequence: CASTPVGSYNEQFF. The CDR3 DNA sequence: TGTGCCAGTACCCCCGTGGGGTCCTACAATGAGCAGTTCTTC.

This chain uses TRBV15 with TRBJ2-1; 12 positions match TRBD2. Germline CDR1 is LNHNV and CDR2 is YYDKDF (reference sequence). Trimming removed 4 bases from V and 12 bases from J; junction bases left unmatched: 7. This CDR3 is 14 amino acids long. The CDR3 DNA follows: TGTGCCACCAGCATCCGGACTAGCGGGGCGGGGCAGTTCTTC. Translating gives CATSIRTSGAGQFF.

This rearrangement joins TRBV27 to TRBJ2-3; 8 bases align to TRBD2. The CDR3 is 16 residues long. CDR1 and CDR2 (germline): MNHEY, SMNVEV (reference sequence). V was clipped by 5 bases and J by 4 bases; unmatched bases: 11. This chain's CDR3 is CASSPGTRFGSDTQYF. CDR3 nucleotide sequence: TGTGCCAGCAGTCCCGGGACTAGATTTGGTTCAGATACGCAGTATTTT.